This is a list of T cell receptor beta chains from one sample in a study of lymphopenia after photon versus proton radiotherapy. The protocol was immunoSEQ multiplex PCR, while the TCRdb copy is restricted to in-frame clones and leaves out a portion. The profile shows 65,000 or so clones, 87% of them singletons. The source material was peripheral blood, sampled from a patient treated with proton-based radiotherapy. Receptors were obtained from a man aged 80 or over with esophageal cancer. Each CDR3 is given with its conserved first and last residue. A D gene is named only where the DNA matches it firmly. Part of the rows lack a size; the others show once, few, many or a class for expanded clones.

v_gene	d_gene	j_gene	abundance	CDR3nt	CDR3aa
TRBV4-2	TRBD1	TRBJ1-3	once	TGTGCCAGCAGCCAAGATAGGGGACAGGGAACTGGAAACACCATATATTTT	CASSQDRGQGTGNTIYF
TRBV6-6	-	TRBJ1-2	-	TGTGCCAGCAGTCCCGACCCACGGAGGCGCTACACCTTC	CASSPDPRRRYTF
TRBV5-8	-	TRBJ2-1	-	TGTGCCAGCACCCGGTTGCTCTCGGGCAATGAGCAGTTCTTC	CASTRLLSGNEQFF
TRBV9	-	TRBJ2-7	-	TGTGCCAGCAGCGTAGGGGGGGATTACTCCTACGAGCAGTACTTC	CASSVGGDYSYEQYF
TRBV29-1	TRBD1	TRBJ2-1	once	TGCAGCGTTGCACAGGGGGTCTACAATGAGCAGTTCTTC	CSVAQGVYNEQFF
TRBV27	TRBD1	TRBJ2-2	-	TGTGCCAGCAGCGGCTCCGGGACAGGGTGGGCCACCGGGGAGCTGTTTTTT	CASSGSGTGWATGELFF
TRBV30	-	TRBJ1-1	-	TGTGCCTGGAGTGTACTGGCTGAAGCTTTCTTT	CAWSVLAEAFF
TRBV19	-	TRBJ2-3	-	TGTGCCAGTAGTATAGGACGGGGCAGCACAGATACGCAGTATTTT	CASSIGRGSTDTQYF
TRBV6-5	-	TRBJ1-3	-	TGTGCCAGCAGTTACGAAGGGTCCTCTGGAAACACCATATATTTT	CASSYEGSSGNTIYF
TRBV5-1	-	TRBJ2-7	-	TGCGCCAGCAGCCGGGACCATTTCTACGAGCAGTACTTC	CASSRDHFYEQYF
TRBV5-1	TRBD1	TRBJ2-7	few	TGCGCCAGCAGCACCGCCGGGACAGGGGGCTTCGCGAGAGAGTACTTC	CASSTAGTGGFAREYF
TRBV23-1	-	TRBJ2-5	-	TGCGCCAGCAGTAACCCTCGTCCTACCGGACAGCAAGAGACCCAGTACTTC	CASSNPRPTGQQETQYF
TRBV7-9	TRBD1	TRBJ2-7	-	TGTGCCAGCAGCTTTTACCAGGGGGCTCCCGAGCAGTACTTC	CASSFYQGAPEQYF
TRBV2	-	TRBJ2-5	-	TGTGCCAGCAGGGACAGACTAGTGCGGGGCACCCAAGAGACCCAGTACTTC	CASRDRLVRGTQETQYF
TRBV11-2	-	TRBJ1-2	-	TGTGCCAGCAGCTCCCGTCCAGATAGGGGGGTCTATGGCTACACCTTC	CASSSRPDRGVYGYTF
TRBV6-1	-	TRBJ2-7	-	TGTGCCAGCCGGCTAGCGAGGTACTACGAGCAGTACTTC	CASRLARYYEQYF
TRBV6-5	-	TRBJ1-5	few	TGTGCCAGCAGTTACGCTACAGGTCAGCCCCAGCATTTT	CASSYATGQPQHF